This T cell receptor (beta chain) derives from a study of cytomegalovirus exposure and HLA in healthy donors. The V gene lost 5 bases and the J gene lost 2 bases, with 22 bases spanning the gap. Germline lookup yields CDR1 LNHNV and CDR2 YYDKDF (reference sequence). The CDR3 totals 17 residues. The PCR used 60 Vbeta and 13 Jbeta primers. TCRdb's table, derived via immunoSEQ multiplex PCR, lists solely in-frame clones and lacks some. The sample has about 120,000 clones, 66% seen once. This clonotype was obtained from a man between 18 and 29 years old in good health and CMV-seronegative. Sequences were obtained from PBMCs. The chain is built from TRBV15 and TRBJ2-7; D perhaps matches TRBD1 (7 bases). CDR3: CATSPPSGGTDTYEQYF. CDR3 bases: TGTGCCACCAGCCCCCCTTCGGGCGGGACAGATACCTACGAGCAGTACTTC.